This TCR beta chain was obtained from a study of cytomegalovirus exposure and HLA in healthy donors. PCR was performed using 60 Vbeta and 13 Jbeta primers. Repertoires were generated with immunoSEQ multiplex PCR, while TCRdb's copy carries only in-frame clones and drops some. The table lists about 140,000 clones, around 85% of them singletons. J was trimmed by 5 bases and V by 3 bases; bases with no gene match: 9. From germline, CDR1 is SGHTA and CDR2 FQGNSA. The CDR3 is 15 residues long. The TCR originated in a female donor in good health and CMV-seronegative. Sequencing was done on a sample of PBMCs. The V and J genes are TRBV7-2 and TRBJ2-5; 7 bases are shared with TRBD1. CDR3 nucleotides: TGTGCCAGCAGCTTGTACCCGGGACAGACGGAGACCCAGTACTTC. Its translation: CASSLYPGQTETQYF. The whole variable domain, filled in from reference TRBV7-2 and TRBJ2-5, reads GAGVSQSPSNKVTEKGKDVELRCDPISGHTALYWYRQSLGQGLEFLIYFQGNSAPDKSGLPSDRFSAERTGGSVSTLTIQRTQQEDSAVYLCASSLYPGQTETQYFGPGTRLLVL.